One T cell receptor beta chain is described in this entry. What it recognizes is unknown. This sample is part of a study of PD-1 blockade in classical Hodgkin lymphoma. The CDR3 is made up of 13 amino acids. Germline-derived CDR1 and CDR2 are GTSNPN and SVGIG (reference sequence). Trimming stripped 0 bases from V and 1 base from J, with 6 bases between. Each and every patient relapsed after autologous stem cell transplantation, and patients got differing brentuximab vedotin exposure. Method: immunoSEQ multiplex PCR; TCRdb's copy keeps in-frame clones and lacks some. The sample lists 50,000 to 85,000 clones, 71% occurring once. Study-wide points: Significant TCR diversity gains by C4D1 occurred in CD4+ but not CD8+ cells.

The sequencing used peripheral blood mononuclear cells (PBMCs), collected before the second cycle of nivolumab. The rearrangement joins TRBV30 to TRBJ1-2, with D tentatively TRBD1 (6 bases). The clonotype comes from a human donor with classical Hodgkin lymphoma. The CDR3 sequence is CAWSVGHNYGYTF. CDR3 DNA sequence: TGTGCCTGGAGTGTGGGACATAACTATGGCTACACCTTC. Complete variable domain (other parts from reference TRBV30 and TRBJ1-2): SQTIHQWPATLVQPVGSPLSLECTVEGTSNPNLYWYRQAAGRGLQLLFYSVGIGQISSEVPQNLSASRPQDRQFILSSKKLLLSDSGFYLCAWSVGHNYGYTFGSGTRLTVV.